This TCR beta chain was recorded in a study of identifying expanded T cells in peripheral blood. Study results and caveats: Technical replicates showed roughly 1.2 changed clones; roughly two weeks roughly 18; four weeks 19.

Measured with immunoSEQ multiplex PCR; TCRdb has only the in-frame clones, and not every one. The sample consists of more than 80,000 clones, about 91% of them appearing once. Germline V CDR1 and CDR2: SGHVS, FNYEAQ. This CDR3 is built from 14 residues. V was shortened by 5 bases and J by 4 bases, with 14 bases between the two germline ends. A note on this clone: Its antigen is unknown.

The rearrangement uses TRBV7-6 and TRBJ1-2; a weak D match, TRBD1 (5 bases). Sequenced input: blood. The receptor was isolated from a person aged 18 to 75 in good health. The CDR3 spells CASSPLRGGYGYTF. In nucleotides, the CDR3 is TGTGCCAGCAGCCCCCTTCGCGGGGGCTATGGCTACACCTTC.